This passage covers 10 T cell receptor beta chains from one sample sequenced in a study of glioma-infiltrating T cells. The iRepertoire nested amplicon-rescue multiplex PCR amplified TCR alpha and beta CDR3s from RNA. In TCRdb, the multiplex PCR reads were re-called with MiXCR into one record per CDR3 protein. Of around 190,000 distinct CDR3 sequences listed, around 45% were seen once; the top ten hold under 6.5%. Sequencing was done on a sample of glioma tissue, nonneoplastic brain tissue, or PBMCs (not recorded which). Every receptor here comes from a human donor with low-grade glioma or glioblastoma, undergoing nonglioma brain surgery, or in good health (not recorded which).

This clonotype was seen only a few times. This clone may be a read error of a much larger clone one base away. The chain is built from TRBV28 and TRBJ1-3, with 10 positions matching TRBD1. The V and J ends lost 6 bases and 8 bases, in that order; junction bases with no gene match: 4. In germline, CDR1 is MDHEN, CDR2 SYDVKM. CDR3 size: 13 residues. The CDR3 coding sequence is TGTGCCAGCAGGGGGACAGGGGTGGACACCATATATTTT. Its protein product is CASRGTGVDTIYF.

J is TRBJ2-2 and V is TRBV28, with D maybe TRBD2 (6 bases). Germline V lookup: CDR1 MDHEN, CDR2 SYDVKM. Trimming removed 1 base from V and 3 bases from J, with 9 bases in between. The CDR3 is made up of 15 amino acids. The CDR3 here is CASSLSGRYTGELFF. The DNA of the CDR3 is TGTGCCAGCAGTTTATCGGGGAGGTACACCGGGGAGCTGTTTTTT. Together with reference TRBV28 and TRBJ2-2, the CDR3 gives the full variable domain: DVKVTQSSRYLVKRTGEKVFLECVQDMDHENMFWYRQDPGLGLRLIYFSYDVKMKEKGDIPEGYSVSREKKERFSLILESASTNQTSMYLCASSLSGRYTGELFFGEGSRLTVL.

This sequence joins TRBV5-4 and TRBJ2-1; 11 bases fit TRBD2. Germline lookup yields CDR1 SGHNT and CDR2 YYREEE (reference sequence). This CDR3 region has 15 residues. V dropped 2 bases and J dropped 3; count of bases not matched to a gene: 1. CDR3 sequence: CASSFGTSGYNEQFF. The DNA for the CDR3 is TGTGCCAGCAGCTTCGGGACTAGCGGCTACAATGAGCAGTTCTTC.

Ten or more counts support this clonotype. This rearrangement joins TRBV4-1 to TRBJ2-3, with D hard to call. The CDR3 is made up of 14 amino acids. CDR1 is MGHRA and CDR2 is YSYEKL in the germline V gene. V lost 0 bases to trimming and J lost 3 bases, with 7 bases between them. This chain's CDR3 is CASSQDHGTDTQYF. As DNA, the CDR3 is TGCGCCAGCAGCCAAGACCACGGGACAGATACGCAGTATTTT.

Only a few counts were recorded for this clonotype. The rearrangement uses TRBV2 and TRBJ1-5, with unresolved D. Germline V lookup: CDR1 SNHLY, CDR2 FYNNEI. The germline V and J ends were trimmed by 6 bases and 6 bases, with 12 bases remaining between them. The CDR3 sequence is 13 residues long. The CDR3 nucleotides are TGTGCCAGCAGAACGGCTCGGAGTCAGCCCCAGCATTTT. Its protein is CASRTARSQPQHF.

This clonotype was seen repeatedly, ten times or more. The chain employs TRBV27 and TRBJ1-1; D call uncertain. V was cut by 4 bases and J by 4 bases, with 10 bases left in between. The CDR3 is 13 amino acids. The germline gives CDR1 MNHEY, CDR2 SMNVEV (reference sequence). CDR3 bases: TGTGCCAGCAGTTCTCAGAGCTTCACTGAAGCTTTCTTT. It codes for CASSSQSFTEAFF.

The sample holds one count of this clonotype. A single base separates this from a much larger clone, so it may be a read error. The J gene is TRBJ1-3, the V gene TRBV14; D unresolved. Germline-derived CDR1 and CDR2 are SGHDN and FVKESK. V was cut by 3 bases and J by 4 bases, with 7 bases left in between. The CDR3 spans 13 residues. This CDR3 reads CASSQAYGNTIYF. DNA of the CDR3: TGTGCCAGCAGCCAGGCCTACGGAAACACCATATATTTT.

Only a few counts were recorded for this clonotype. The chain links TRBV2 to TRBJ1-4, with 7 bases aligning to TRBD1. With 6 bases clipped from V and 5 bases from J, the junction kept 6 bases outside the gene matches. In germline, CDR1 is SNHLY, CDR2 FYNNEI. The CDR3 loop spans 14 amino acids. CDR3 protein: CASRKGTENEKLFF. The DNA of the CDR3 is TGTGCCAGCAGGAAAGGGACAGAGAATGAAAAACTGTTTTTT.

This clonotype occurred many times. V and J are TRBV29-1 and TRBJ1-1; D gene uncertain. Trimming pared 4 bases from V and 0 bases from J, leaving 6 bases between. This CDR3 is 12 amino acids long. Germline-derived CDR1 and CDR2 are SQVTM and ANQGSEA. CDR3 region: CSVGHMNTEAFF. In DNA form, the CDR3 reads TGCAGCGTTGGACACATGAACACTGAAGCTTTCTTT.

This clonotype was picked up many times. One end of the junction fails to match germline, which may point to a read error. V is TRBV24-1 and J is TRBJ1-2, with D tentatively TRBD1 (6 bases). This CDR3 has 14 amino acids. Germline V gene lookup returns CDR1 KGHDR and CDR2 SFDVKD. Written as DNA, the CDR3 is TGTGCCACCGCCGCAGGGGAGACTAACTTTGGCTACACCTTC. Translating gives CATAAGETNFGYTF.